The 15 T cell receptor beta chains reported below all come from one sample, sequenced in a study of cytomegalovirus exposure and HLA in healthy donors. Vbeta (60) and Jbeta (13) primers were used in the PCR. Using immunoSEQ multiplex PCR, the repertoire was profiled, and TCRdb retains in-frame clones only, with some absent. This table holds 99,000 or so clones, around 83% found once. The sequenced material came from PBMCs. The receptors shown here come from a female donor in good health and CMV-seropositive.

J is TRBJ1-1 and V is TRBV11-3; 7 bases fit TRBD1. The V and J ends lost 3 bases and 3 bases, in that order; junction bases with no gene match: 7. The CDR3 loop spans 15 amino acids. From germline, CDR1 is SGHNT and CDR2 YENEEA. The CDR3 bases are TGTGCCAGCAGCTTGGGCGAGGGGGCGCACACTGAAGCTTTCTTT. It codes for CASSLGEGAHTEAFF.

This clone was recorded only once. The J gene is TRBJ2-5, the V gene TRBV2; D remains ambiguous. Trimming removed 1 base from V and 4 bases from J, with 10 bases in between. Germline-derived CDR1 and CDR2 are SNHLY and FYNNEI. This CDR3 comprises 14 residues. The CDR3 reads CASSEGRSRETQYF. DNA for the CDR3: TGTGCCAGCAGTGAAGGGAGAAGCCGAGAGACCCAGTACTTC.

Only one count was recorded for this clone. The chain couples TRBV15 to TRBJ1-1, with no clear D. Trimming took off 3 bases at V and 1 base at J, with 6 bases between the two ends. Germline V gene sequence: CDR1 LNHNV, CDR2 YYDKDF (reference sequence). The CDR3 length is 13 residues. CDR3 loop: CATSSARNTEAFF. The CDR3 DNA is TGTGCCACCAGCAGTGCGCGGAACACTGAAGCTTTCTTT.

This clone occurred a few times. The chain links TRBV19 to TRBJ2-5; D not certain. Germline V gene data show CDR1 as LNHDA and CDR2 as SQIVND (reference sequence). V was pared by 1 base and J by 0 bases, with 9 bases between. This CDR3 has 15 residues. The DNA of the CDR3 is TGTGCCAGTAGTATAGGTGGCGGATACCAAGAGACCCAGTACTTC. Its translation is CASSIGGGYQETQYF. Using reference TRBV19 and TRBJ2-5 for the parts outside the CDR3, the full variable domain is DGGITQSPKYLFRKEGQNVTLSCEQNLNHDAMYWYRQDPGQGLRLIYYSQIVNDFQKGDIAEGYSVSREKKESFPLTVTSAQKNPTAFYLCASSIGGGYQETQYFGPGTRLLVL.

V gene TRBV13 combines with J gene TRBJ2-5; 13 bases fit TRBD2. Per the germline V gene, CDR1 is PRHDT and CDR2 is FYEKMQ (reference sequence). V lost 5 bases, J lost 4 bases, and 7 bases stayed unmatched. CDR3 length: 16 amino acids. CDR3 bases: TGTGCCAGCAGCCCCCCGACTAGCGGGGGGATAGAGACCCAGTACTTC. Translated: CASSPPTSGGIETQYF.

The V gene is TRBV5-4, the J gene TRBJ2-3; 10 positions match TRBD1. The germline CDR1 and CDR2 sequences are SGHNT and YYREEE (reference sequence). Trimming at V came to 5 bases and at J to 3 bases, leaving 9 bases not matched to a gene. The CDR3 is made up of 16 amino acids. As DNA, the CDR3 is TGTGCCAGCAGTTCCGGAGGGACAGGGGTAACAGATACGCAGTATTTT. The encoded protein is CASSSGGTGVTDTQYF.

This chain connects TRBV28 to TRBJ2-1, with no clear D. The CDR3 consists of 11 residues. V shed 3 bases and J shed 14 bases, with 11 bases lying between them. Germline V gene data show CDR1 as MDHEN and CDR2 as SYDVKM. The CDR3 coding sequence is TGTGCCAGCAGTTTGGCCGGGTGGGAGTTCTTC. Protein sequence: CASSLAGWEFF.

This rearrangement joins TRBV7-9 to TRBJ1-2; 9 bases fit TRBD1. In germline, CDR1 is SEHNR, CDR2 FQNEAQ (reference sequence). V lost 1 base to trimming and J lost 4 bases; unmatched junction nucleotides: 7. CDR3 size: 16 residues. CDR3: CASSLGTTGGVYGYTF. As DNA, the CDR3 is TGTGCCAGCAGCTTAGGTACGACAGGGGGAGTCTATGGCTACACCTTC.

The chain uses TRBV5-1 and TRBJ2-5, with D tentatively TRBD2 (5 bases). The CDR3 consists of 15 residues. Germline V gene data show CDR1 as SGHRS and CDR2 as YFSETQ. The V gene lost 0 bases and the J gene lost 5 bases, with 14 bases spanning the gap. The CDR3 loop reads CASSLAREHKETQYF. For the CDR3, the DNA is TGCGCCAGCAGCTTGGCCCGGGAACATAAGGAGACCCAGTACTTC.

This chain uses TRBV7-7 with TRBJ2-2; D is perhaps TRBD2 (7 bases). The CDR3 has 18 amino acids. Trimming stripped 1 base from V and 7 bases from J, with 22 bases between. The germline gives CDR1 SSHAT, CDR2 FNYEAQ (reference sequence). The chain's CDR3 is CASSLGGGRSAGGGELFF. In DNA form, the CDR3 reads TGTGCCAGCAGCTTAGGGGGGGGCAGAAGTGCCGGAGGCGGGGAGCTGTTTTTT.

The chain links TRBV6-6 to TRBJ2-7; a possible D gene is TRBD2 (5 bases). This CDR3 comprises 15 residues. CDR1 is MNHNY, CDR2 SVGAGI, per germline (reference sequence). Trimming removed 4 bases at V and 3 bases at J, with 16 bases between. The CDR3 spells CASSFNTLVFYEQYF. CDR3 coding DNA: TGTGCCAGCAGTTTCAACACACTAGTCTTCTACGAGCAGTACTTC.

This rearrangement joins TRBV6-1 to TRBJ1-1, with D tentatively TRBD1 (5 bases). Trimming cost V 6 bases and J 0 bases, with 11 bases left between them. The germline V gene encodes CDR1 MNHNS and CDR2 SASEGT. The CDR3 is 14 amino acids. CDR3 bases: TGTGCCAGCAGAATAGGGGAAATGAACACTGAAGCTTTCTTT. Translating gives CASRIGEMNTEAFF.

The chain joins TRBV5-1 to TRBJ1-1; D may be TRBD1 (5 bases). Looked up from germline, CDR1 is SGHRS and CDR2 is YFSETQ. The CDR3 is made up of 14 amino acids. V was shortened by 0 bases and J by 4 bases, with 10 bases between the two germline ends. The CDR3 loop is CASSLDRGRTEAFF. Written as DNA, the CDR3 is TGCGCCAGCAGCTTGGATAGGGGTCGCACTGAAGCTTTCTTT.

This chain uses TRBV7-2 with TRBJ2-3, with TRBD2 matching over 13 bases. The CDR3 is 17 residues long. V trimming: 5 bases; J trimming: 2 bases; junction bases outside the gene matches: 7. Per germline, CDR1 SGHTA and CDR2 FQGNSA. This chain's CDR3 is CASSPRLAGGNTDTQYF. The CDR3 DNA follows: TGTGCCAGCAGCCCTAGACTAGCGGGGGGTAACACAGATACGCAGTATTTT.

This clone was found a few times. The chain is built from TRBV18 and TRBJ1-1; 8 bases line up with TRBD1. V was pared by 2 bases and J by 1 base, with 9 bases of the junction left unmatched. The V gene's germline CDR1 is KGHSH and CDR2 LQKENI. The CDR3 consists of 17 residues. CDR3 nucleotide sequence: TGTGCCAGCTCACCAAGGCAGGGGGCTGGAAGGAACACTGAAGCTTTCTTT. It translates to CASSPRQGAGRNTEAFF.